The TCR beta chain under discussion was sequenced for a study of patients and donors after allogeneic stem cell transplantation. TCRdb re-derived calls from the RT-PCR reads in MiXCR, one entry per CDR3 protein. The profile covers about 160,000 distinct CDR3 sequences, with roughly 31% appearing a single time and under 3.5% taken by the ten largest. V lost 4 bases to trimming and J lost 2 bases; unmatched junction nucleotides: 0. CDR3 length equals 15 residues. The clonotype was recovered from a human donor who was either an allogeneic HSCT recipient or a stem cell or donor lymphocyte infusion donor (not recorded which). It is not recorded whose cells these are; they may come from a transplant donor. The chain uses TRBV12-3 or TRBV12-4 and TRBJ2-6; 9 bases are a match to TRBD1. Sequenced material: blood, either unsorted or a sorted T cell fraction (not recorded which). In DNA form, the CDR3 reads TGTGCCAGCAGTTGGACAGGGGCTGGGGCCAACGTCCTGACTTTC. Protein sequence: CASSWTGAGANVLTF.